This T cell receptor (beta chain) was documented in a study of cytomegalovirus exposure and HLA in healthy donors. Study information: Of all 360 or so donors who were genotyped, roughly 85% belonged to the Caucasian-associated ancestry cluster. General observations from the study: The sole available immune exposure information was CMV serostatus.

Healthy donors of bone marrow made up the group. PCR was performed using 60 Vbeta and 13 Jbeta primers. Profiling relied on immunoSEQ multiplex PCR, and the TCRdb table lists in-frame clones only, not all of them. The table records about 90,000 clones, approximately 79% of them present only once. The V segment lost 3 bases and the J segment 6 bases; nucleotides outside the gene matches: 11. Per the germline V gene, CDR1 is SGDLS and CDR2 is YYNGEE. The CDR3 is made up of 15 amino acids. A remark on this clone: Antigen specificity is unknown.

The chain uses TRBV9 and TRBJ2-7; the match to TRBD1 covers 8 bases. The clonotype was recovered from a man between 25 and 39 years old in good health and CMV-seronegative. Sequenced sample: PBMCs. The CDR3 is CASSAAWDRLGEQYF. The CDR3 DNA sequence: TGTGCCAGCAGCGCCGCCTGGGACAGGTTGGGCGAGCAGTACTTC.